This section outlines one T cell receptor (beta chain) sequence together with its context. Its antigen remains unidentified. The record originates from a study of T cell responses to AZD1222 COVID-19 vaccine. Whole-study findings and limits: The reported proportion of spike-specific TCRs targeting unmutated variant regions was nearly half. Clonal diversity may have been underestimated, and the donors were mostly white British, with more females than males.

CDR1 and CDR2 (germline): LGHNA, YNFKEQ. This CDR3 comprises 19 residues. J was trimmed by 0 bases and V by 0 bases; bases with no gene match: 6. Produced via immunoSEQ multiplex PCR; TCRdb's table is partial and in-frame only. Here the sample spans some 120,000 clones, about 79% being singletons. The receptor comes from an adult who received the AZD1222 COVID-19 vaccine. The chain is built from TRBV4-2 and TRBJ2-6, with TRBD1 matching 9 bases. Specimen: peripheral blood, collected 28 days after the second AZD1222 dose. Here the CDR3 DNA reads TGTGCCAGCAGCCAAGAGGTTGAGGGACAGGGCTCTGGGGCCAACGTCCTGACTTTC. This translates into CASSQEVEGQGSGANVLTF.